The sequence of this T cell receptor (beta chain) was determined in a study of blood T cells in healthy people across ages. The CDR3 covers 13 residues. The V and J ends lost 4 bases and 4 bases, in that order; junction bases with no gene match: 0. Germline V lookup: CDR1 KGHDR, CDR2 SFDVKD. Next came a second PCR, run for about 7 to 11 cycles, which used a sample-barcoded 5' primer along with a J-beta primer mix. TCRdb analysed the 5' RACE reads with MiXCR anew, one entry per CDR3 protein. The sample contains hundreds of thousands of distinct CDR3 sequences, around 24% of which appear only once. This sample also belongs to another study, concerning T cells of mothers and their children. This second study says: Over 8 million TCR beta CDR3 reads were obtained from each mother, and around 2.8 million from each child.

The material sequenced was blood. This sequence joins TRBV24-1 and TRBJ2-3; 8 bases agree with TRBD2. The sequence came from a boy between 10 and 17 years old in good health. The CDR3 nucleotides are TGTGCCACCAGTGACGGGGGGGCAGATACGCAGTATTTT. Residues: CATSDGGADTQYF.